This TCR beta chain was identified in a study of cytomegalovirus exposure and HLA in healthy donors. Turning to the study itself: An analysis done earlier identified fewer than 140 million unique TCR beta sequences from about 179 million T cells. HLA-typed donors contributed around 85 million unique TCRs, which were held in an early data release.

This clone turned up a few times. Its antigen is not identified. The CDR3 contains 13 residues. The germline gives CDR1 SGHRS, CDR2 YFSETQ. Trimming stripped 4 bases from V and 1 base from J, with 8 bases between. The PCR made use of 60 Vbeta and 13 Jbeta primers. Methods used by the authors: In a later analysis, roughly 10 million of about 80 million unique beta chains occurred in at least two donors. Data came from immunoSEQ multiplex PCR; TCRdb stores just in-frame clones and leaves some out. The DNA was the basis for D and trimming; V, J and clone size are from that table. The sample carries roughly 140,000 clones, roughly four fifths recorded once. Study conclusions and caveats: The sole available immune exposure information was CMV serostatus.

The rearrangement uses TRBV5-1 and TRBJ1-1; D is possibly TRBD1 (6 bases). The source of this sequence is a man aged 18 to 29 in good health and CMV-seronegative. The specimen was PBMCs. The CDR3 DNA follows: TGCGCCAGCAGCGTAGGGGGGAACACTGAAGCTTTCTTT. The encoded protein is CASSVGGNTEAFF. Supplemented by reference TRBV5-1 and TRBJ1-1, the full variable domain reads KAGVTQTPRYLIKTRGQQVTLSCSPISGHRSVSWYQQTPGQGLQFLFEYFSETQRNKGNFPGRFSGRQFSNSRSEMNVSTLELGDSALYLCASSVGGNTEAFFGQGTRLTVV.